This section outlines one T cell receptor beta chain sequence together with its context. Its antigen remains unidentified. No much larger clone is present one base from it, and per-base qualities are unavailable. The record originates from a study of T cells in localized non-small cell lung cancer (dated by TCRdb to about 2020). Study-level background: The study examined T cell repertoires in under 300 patients with early-stage NSCLC and compared tumors with uninvolved tumor-adjacent lungs. The cohort was made up of approximately 250 treatment-naive NSCLC patients whose localized lung tumors had been resected. NSCLC patients had a mean age of approximately 66 years, and around 130 were male and 85 to 110 female.

At diagnosis, peripheral blood, uninvolved tumor-adjacent lung and tumor were collected and stored as a combination of fresh-frozen and FFPE material. For TCR repertoire profiling, the blood samples were analyzed as peripheral blood mononuclear cells. The immunoSEQ Assay was used to sequence TCR beta CDR3 regions from DNA. Per the original workflow: T cell density was computed as TCR beta template counts normalized to usable DNA estimated by amplifying housekeeping genes. Richness was estimated using the preseqR package, with extrapolation to 400,000 templates for PBMC samples and to 120,000 templates for tissue samples. Clonality was calculated as one minus Pielou's evenness. Tissue-enriched TCRs were identified by differential abundance testing using productive amino-acid clonotypes, minimum total count 5 and alpha 0.1. The Jaccard Index and the Morisita Overlap Index were used to quantify repertoire overlap between compartments. GLIPH grouped TCR beta CDR3s together with public tetramer-defined viral CDR3s, and a viral motif had to include at least three viral sequences and show V-gene enrichment. Sourced from immuneACCESS, this table was stored by TCRdb with only in-frame sequences that have V and J called. A share of the clones is absent; for the studies checked, an unresolved V gene accounts for under half, and the remainder has no known explanation. V and J calls and clone size are those listed in that table; D and trimming were worked out from the DNA. The sample profile shows about 16,000 clones; 70% to 90% of them were found once. Of the sample, around 25% is held by the ten largest clones.

Including the terminal cysteine and phenylalanine, the CDR3 comprises 15 residues. Only the CDR3 region is kept as DNA, spanning 45 bases read in frame from base 1. The germline V gene (reference sequence) supplies CDR1 SGHNT and CDR2 YYREEE. Relative to germline, V is 5 bases shorter and J is 1 base shorter, with 15 bases between their ends. What the study reported, not specific to this receptor: The highest T cell clonality was observed in uninvolved tumor-adjacent lung, where clonality exceeded that of tumor, suggesting that antigenic responses were more focused in uninvolved tumor-adjacent lung. Because the study design was exploratory, TCR variables were selected using unadjusted p-values without false-discovery rate correction. Because multi-region tumor sequencing was not performed, intratumor heterogeneity could not be ruled out. Of the top 100 tumor clones, a median of 57 were detected in paired uninvolved adjacent lung; about 26 were also among that lung's top 100. Higher T cell density in blood was associated with longer overall survival, whereas higher clonality in adjacent lung was associated with shorter survival.

Material: peripheral blood, obtained before any cancer treatment. The receptor's source is a male donor aged 60 or over with stage I lung adenocarcinoma. The receptor chain draws on TRBV5-4 and TRBJ1-1, with a weak D call of TRBD1 (6 bases match). The bases read TGTGCCAGCAGTTTCGACTACAGGGAGAACACTGAAGCTTTCTTT. Translated, it reads CASSFDYRENTEAFF.